A selection of T cell receptor beta chains follows, all from one sample in a study of graft-versus-host responses after intestinal transplantation. The assay was immunoSEQ multiplex PCR, and TCRdb's table has in-frame clones only and misses some. The top ten hold 1.7% of the sample, which has about 64,000 clones, approximately 91% seen once. Which antigens these TCRs recognize remains unknown. Sample: unstimulated CD8+ T cells sorted from spleen or lymph node cells, taken before transplant. These receptors were obtained from a human donor who was the organ donor for an intestinal transplant. The conserved cysteine and the conserved F or W are not part of the CDR3 here. Each record gives: V gene, J gene, CDR3 protein.

>TRBV12-5|TRBJ2-5
ASGSPRAGASQETQY
>TRBV6-1|TRBJ2-1
ASSEEASGRVEQF
>TRBV4-3|TRBJ1-3
ASSQETGNNGNTIY
>TRBV19|TRBJ1-2
ASSIFTGDGYT
>TRBV9|TRBJ1-3
ASSSSSGNTIY
>TRBV6-5|TRBJ2-7
ASRGLYEQY
>TRBV6-6|TRBJ2-7
ASSQGQGRYEQY
>TRBV6-5|TRBJ1-1
ASSYSGDSAF
>TRBV29-1|TRBJ2-6
SALTVNSGANVLT
>TRBV9|TRBJ2-3
ASSLAGVSTDTQY
>TRBV6-6|TRBJ2-4
ASSYSSGGGKNIQY
>TRBV28|TRBJ1-5
ASRDRQLNQPQH
>TRBV6-5|TRBJ2-7
ASSYAGPYEQY
>TRBV7-9|TRBJ1-2
ASSLQGDGYT
>TRBV11-3|TRBJ2-1
ASSLGANEQF
>TRBV29-1|TRBJ2-2
SILQGVGELF
>TRBV5-4|TRBJ2-4
ASSSPPGQNIQY
>TRBV5-6|TRBJ2-7
ASSAGASPEQY
>TRBV28|TRBJ1-4
ASSFGHRQLF
>TRBV9|TRBJ1-3
ASSVGETGRDPGNTIY